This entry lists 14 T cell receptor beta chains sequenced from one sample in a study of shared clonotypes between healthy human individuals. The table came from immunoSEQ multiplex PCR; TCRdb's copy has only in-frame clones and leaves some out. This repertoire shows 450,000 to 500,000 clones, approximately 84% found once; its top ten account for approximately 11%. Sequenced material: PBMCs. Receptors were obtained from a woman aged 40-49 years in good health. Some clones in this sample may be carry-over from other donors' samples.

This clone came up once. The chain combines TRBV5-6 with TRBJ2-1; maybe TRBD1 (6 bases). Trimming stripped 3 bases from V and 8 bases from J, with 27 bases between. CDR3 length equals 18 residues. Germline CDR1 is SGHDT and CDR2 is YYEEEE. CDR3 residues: CASSSPLGAAKSRYEQFF. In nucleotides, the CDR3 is TGTGCCAGCAGCTCCCCCCTGGGGGCGGCAAAATCGCGGTATGAGCAGTTCTTC.

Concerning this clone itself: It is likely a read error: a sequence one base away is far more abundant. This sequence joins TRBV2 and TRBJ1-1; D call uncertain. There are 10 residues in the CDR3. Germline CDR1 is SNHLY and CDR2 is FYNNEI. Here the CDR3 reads CASSEVESLF. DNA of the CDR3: TGTGCCAGCAGTGAAGTCGAATCTCTCTTT.

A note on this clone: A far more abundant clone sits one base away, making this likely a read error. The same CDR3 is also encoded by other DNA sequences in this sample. CDR3 DNA sequence: TGCGCCAGCAGCTTGGCTGCGGACTATGGCTACACCTTC. Translating it yields CASSLAADYGYTF. The rearrangement joins TRBV5-1 to TRBJ1-2, with D hard to call. The V gene's germline CDR1 is SGHRS and CDR2 YFSETQ. The germline V and J ends were trimmed by 0 bases and 3 bases, with 6 bases remaining between them. This CDR3 comprises 13 residues. Using reference TRBV5-1 and TRBJ1-2 for the parts outside the CDR3, the full variable domain is KAGVTQTPRYLIKTRGQQVTLSCSPISGHRSVSWYQQTPGQGLQFLFEYFSETQRNKGNFPGRFSGRQFSNSRSEMNVSTLELGDSALYLCASSLAADYGYTFGSGTRLTVV.

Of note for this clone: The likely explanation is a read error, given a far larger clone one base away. The CDR3, as DNA: TGCGCCAGCAGCTTGGGCCCCTCCGGGTCCTACGAGCAGTACTTC. Protein product: CASSLGPSGSYEQYF. The V and J genes are TRBV5-1 and TRBJ2-7; D is unclear. Between the trimmed V and J ends, which lost 0 bases and 1 base, there was a span of 11 bases. This CDR3 has 15 residues. CDR1 is SGHRS and CDR2 is YFSETQ in the germline V gene.

The CDR3 region is CASSLSTDTQYF. CDR3 sequence (DNA): TGTGCCAGCTCATTAAGCACAGATACGCAGTATTTT. The chain is built from TRBV18 and TRBJ2-3; D not resolved. CDR3 length equals 12 residues. From germline, CDR1 is KGHSH and CDR2 LQKENI. V lost 5 bases to trimming and J lost 0 bases, with 3 bases between them.

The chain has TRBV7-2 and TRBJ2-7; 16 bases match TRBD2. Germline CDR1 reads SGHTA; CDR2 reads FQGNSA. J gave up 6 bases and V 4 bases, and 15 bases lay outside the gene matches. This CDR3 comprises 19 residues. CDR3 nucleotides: TGTGCCAGCAGCTGGTCGGGACTAGCGGGAGGGCCGGTATCGGCCGAGCAGTACTTC. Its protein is CASSWSGLAGGPVSAEQYF.

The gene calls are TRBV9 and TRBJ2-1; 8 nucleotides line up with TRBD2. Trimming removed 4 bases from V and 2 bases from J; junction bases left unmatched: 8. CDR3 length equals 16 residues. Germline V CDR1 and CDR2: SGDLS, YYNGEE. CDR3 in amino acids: CASSSRAGETYNEQFF. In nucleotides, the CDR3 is TGTGCCAGCAGCTCACGAGCGGGAGAGACCTACAATGAGCAGTTCTTC.

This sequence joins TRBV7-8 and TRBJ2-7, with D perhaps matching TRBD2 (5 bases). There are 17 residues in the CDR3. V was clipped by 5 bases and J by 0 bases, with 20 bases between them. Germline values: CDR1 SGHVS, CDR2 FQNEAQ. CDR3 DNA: TGTGCCAGCAGCCCAATTAGGGTAAGGAGGAACTCCTACGAGCAGTACTTC. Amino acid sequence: CASSPIRVRRNSYEQYF.

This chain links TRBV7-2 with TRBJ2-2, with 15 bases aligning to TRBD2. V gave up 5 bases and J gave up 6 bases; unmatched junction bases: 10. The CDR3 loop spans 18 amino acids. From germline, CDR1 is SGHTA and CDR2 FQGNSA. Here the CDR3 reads CASSLPGTSGRRAGELFF. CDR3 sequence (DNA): TGTGCCAGCAGCCTCCCTGGGACTAGCGGGAGGCGGGCCGGGGAGCTGTTTTTT. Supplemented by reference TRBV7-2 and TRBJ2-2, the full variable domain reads GAGVSQSPSNKVTEKGKDVELRCDPISGHTALYWYRQSLGQGLEFLIYFQGNSAPDKSGLPSDRFSAERTGGSVSTLTIQRTQQEDSAVYLCASSLPGTSGRRAGELFFGEGSRLTVL.

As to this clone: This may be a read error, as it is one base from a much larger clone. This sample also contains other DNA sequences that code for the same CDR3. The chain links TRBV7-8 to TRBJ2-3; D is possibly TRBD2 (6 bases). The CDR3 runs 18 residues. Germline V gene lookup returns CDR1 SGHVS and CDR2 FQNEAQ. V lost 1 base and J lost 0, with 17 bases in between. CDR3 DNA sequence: TGTGCCAGCAGCTTAGAGGGTTCCGGGGGAACTAGCACAGATACGCAGTATTTT. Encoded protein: CASSLEGSGGTSTDTQYF.

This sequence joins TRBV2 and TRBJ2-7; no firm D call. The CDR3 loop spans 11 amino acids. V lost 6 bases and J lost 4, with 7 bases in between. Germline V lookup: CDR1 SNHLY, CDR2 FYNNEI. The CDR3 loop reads CASSKEYEQYF. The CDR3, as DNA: TGTGCCAGCAGCAAGGAGTACGAGCAGTACTTC.

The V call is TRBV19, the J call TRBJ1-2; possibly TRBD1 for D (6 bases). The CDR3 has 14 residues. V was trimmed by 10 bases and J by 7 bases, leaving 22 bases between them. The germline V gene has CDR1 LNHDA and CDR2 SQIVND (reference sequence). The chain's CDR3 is CATTFPGEVRGYTF. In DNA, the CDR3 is TGTGCCACCACCTTCCCAGGGGAGGTACGTGGCTACACCTTC.

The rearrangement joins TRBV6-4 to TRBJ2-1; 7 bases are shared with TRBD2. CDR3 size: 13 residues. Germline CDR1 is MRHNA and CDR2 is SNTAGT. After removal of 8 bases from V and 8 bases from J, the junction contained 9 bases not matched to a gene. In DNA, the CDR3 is TGTGCCAGCTCTTCTCGGGCGGGAGATGAGCAGTTCTTC. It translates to CASSSRAGDEQFF.

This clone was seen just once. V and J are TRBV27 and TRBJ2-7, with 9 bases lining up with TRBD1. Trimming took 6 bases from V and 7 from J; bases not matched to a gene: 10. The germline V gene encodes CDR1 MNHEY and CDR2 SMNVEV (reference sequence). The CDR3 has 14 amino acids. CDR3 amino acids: CASSHRGLNEEQYF. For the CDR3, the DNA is TGTGCCAGCAGCCACAGGGGGCTGAATGAGGAGCAGTACTTC.